The present entry profiles one TCR beta chain with its context. Its target antigen remains unknown. Nothing much larger sits one base from this clone, and base qualities are not available. This entry belongs to a study of blood T cells in healthy people across ages (dated by TCRdb to between 2015 and 2017). Looking at the study overall: In model experiments, roughly one uniquely barcoded TCR beta cDNA molecule per two T cells was captured by template switching. To avoid experimental bias, donors of different ages were randomly spread across the sequencing lanes. Using deep sequencing normalized with unique cDNA molecular identifiers, the study measured how TCR beta repertoire diversity changes with age. Using the same blood draw, the study looked at two additional independent replicas of 1 million unique cDNA reads for two donors, one aged 18 to 29 and the other aged 80 or older. Four age groups were formed from the donors: young (average approximately 15 years), middle-aged (approximately 39), aged (over 55) and long-lived (less than 85). The full study reports these points: The CMV infection status of donors was not known, potentially confounding age-related changes in expanded clonotypes. Estimates of total diversity from one million sequenced T cells were regarded as lower bounds and underestimates. Since profiling was done on bulk unsorted PBMCs, naive and antigen-experienced compartments could not be conclusively compared. As age increased, observed TCR beta diversity per million T cells dropped in a roughly linear way, and a significant reduction was already evident by age around 41. Compared with the aged group, the long-lived group had more naive CD4+ T cells, fewer expanded clones and increased TCR diversity, a pattern suggesting age selection. Observed TCR beta diversity correlated strongly with the percentage of naive T cells measured by flow cytometry.

The library was generated by 5' RACE. Sequencer: Illumina HiSeq 2500. The second PCR ran for about 7 to 11 cycles and used a J-beta primer mix along with a sample-barcoded 5' primer. A unique molecular identifier was introduced onto each TCR beta cDNA molecule by a template-switch 5' adaptor carrying 12 random nucleotides. Each sample yielded at least 3 million CDR3-containing paired-end reads. First-strand cDNA synthesis was performed from all RNA using the Mint cDNA synthesis kit, with priming by a TRBC-specific oligonucleotide. All cDNA was treated with uracil-DNA glycosylase and then went through a first 18-cycle PCR with the universal primers M1SS and BC2_uni_R. The paper's data handling went like this. Normalization of each sample was performed by random selection of 1 million high-quality reads, each carrying a distinct molecular identifier. Instead of being binned into consensus sequences, reads that shared molecular identifiers were thrown out. CDR3 identification, clonotype clustering and error correction used MiTCR with a Q25 quality threshold and the strictest error-elimination algorithm. A nonparametric unseen species model with Euler transformation was used to estimate lower-bound total TCR beta diversity. The public reads were quality trimmed at Q25 with fastp and then assembled into clones with MiXCR by TCRdb, keeping productive beta chains. Each entry merges the rows of one CDR3 protein and shows their most common DNA and genes. These V and J calls originate from TCRdb's pipeline instead of the authors' own analysis. This sample comprises 1.5 million to 2 million distinct CDR3 sequences, about 50% of them detected only once. The biggest ten clones account for more than 2% of the sample.

Donors were about 36 systemically healthy Caucasian individuals from Russia aged roughly 6 to 90 years. Each donor gave around 9.5 milliliters of peripheral blood, collected into EDTA-treated Vacutainer tubes. PBMCs were isolated by Ficoll-Paque density-gradient centrifugation, with at least 7 million obtained per sample. Trizol reagent was used to extract total RNA from the PBMCs, yielding at least 5 micrograms per sample. For every donor, flow cytometry on a PBMC aliquot measured the percentage of naive CD45RAhigh/CD27high T cells. From its cysteine to its phenylalanine, the CDR3 spans 15 amino acids. The DNA shown is the 45-base CDR3, in frame from base 1. The germline V gene specifies LGHNA as CDR1 and YNFKEQ as CDR2. V and J are truncated by 0 bases and 6 bases respectively, leaving an intervening sequence of 15 bases.

The clonotype originates from a woman in her 40s in good health. Sequenced: blood. The rearrangement joined TRBV4-2 to TRBJ2-7; a weak D assignment points to TRBD2 (5 bases agree). For the CDR3, the sequence is CASSQEGLEGSEQYF. The DNA sequence reads TGTGCCAGCAGCCAAGAAGGGTTAGAGGGCTCCGAGCAGTACTTC.